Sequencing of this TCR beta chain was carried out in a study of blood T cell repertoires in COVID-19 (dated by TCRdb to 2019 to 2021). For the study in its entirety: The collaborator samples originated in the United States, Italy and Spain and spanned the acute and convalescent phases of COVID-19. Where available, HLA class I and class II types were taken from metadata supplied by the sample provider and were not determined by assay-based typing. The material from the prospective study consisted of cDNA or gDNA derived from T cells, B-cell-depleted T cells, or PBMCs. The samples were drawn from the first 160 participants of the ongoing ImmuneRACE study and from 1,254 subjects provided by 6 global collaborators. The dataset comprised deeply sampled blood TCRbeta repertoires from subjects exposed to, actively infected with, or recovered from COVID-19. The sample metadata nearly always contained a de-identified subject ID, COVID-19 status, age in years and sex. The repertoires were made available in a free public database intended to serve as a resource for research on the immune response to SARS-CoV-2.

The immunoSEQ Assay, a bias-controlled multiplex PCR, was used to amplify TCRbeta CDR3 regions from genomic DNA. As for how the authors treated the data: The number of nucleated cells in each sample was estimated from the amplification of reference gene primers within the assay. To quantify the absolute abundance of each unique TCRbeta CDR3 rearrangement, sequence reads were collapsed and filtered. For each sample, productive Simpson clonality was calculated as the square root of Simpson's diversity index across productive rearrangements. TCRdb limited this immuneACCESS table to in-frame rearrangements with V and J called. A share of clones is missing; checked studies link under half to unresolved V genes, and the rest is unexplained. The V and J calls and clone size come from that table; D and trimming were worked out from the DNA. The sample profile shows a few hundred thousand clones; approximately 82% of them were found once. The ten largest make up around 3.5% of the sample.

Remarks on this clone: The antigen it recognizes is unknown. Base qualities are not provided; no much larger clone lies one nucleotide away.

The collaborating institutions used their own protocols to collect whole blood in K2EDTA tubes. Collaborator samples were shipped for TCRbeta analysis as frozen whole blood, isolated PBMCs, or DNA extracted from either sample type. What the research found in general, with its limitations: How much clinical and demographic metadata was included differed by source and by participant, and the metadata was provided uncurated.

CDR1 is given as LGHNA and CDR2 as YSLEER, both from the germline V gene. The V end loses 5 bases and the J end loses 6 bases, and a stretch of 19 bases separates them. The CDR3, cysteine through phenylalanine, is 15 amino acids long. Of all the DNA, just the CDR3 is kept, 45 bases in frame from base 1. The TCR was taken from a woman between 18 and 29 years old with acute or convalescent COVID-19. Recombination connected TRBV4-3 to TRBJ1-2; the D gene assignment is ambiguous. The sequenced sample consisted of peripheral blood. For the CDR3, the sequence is CASSIQLREKDGYTF. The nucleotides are TGCGCCAGCAGCATTCAACTCCGGGAAAAAGATGGCTACACCTTC.